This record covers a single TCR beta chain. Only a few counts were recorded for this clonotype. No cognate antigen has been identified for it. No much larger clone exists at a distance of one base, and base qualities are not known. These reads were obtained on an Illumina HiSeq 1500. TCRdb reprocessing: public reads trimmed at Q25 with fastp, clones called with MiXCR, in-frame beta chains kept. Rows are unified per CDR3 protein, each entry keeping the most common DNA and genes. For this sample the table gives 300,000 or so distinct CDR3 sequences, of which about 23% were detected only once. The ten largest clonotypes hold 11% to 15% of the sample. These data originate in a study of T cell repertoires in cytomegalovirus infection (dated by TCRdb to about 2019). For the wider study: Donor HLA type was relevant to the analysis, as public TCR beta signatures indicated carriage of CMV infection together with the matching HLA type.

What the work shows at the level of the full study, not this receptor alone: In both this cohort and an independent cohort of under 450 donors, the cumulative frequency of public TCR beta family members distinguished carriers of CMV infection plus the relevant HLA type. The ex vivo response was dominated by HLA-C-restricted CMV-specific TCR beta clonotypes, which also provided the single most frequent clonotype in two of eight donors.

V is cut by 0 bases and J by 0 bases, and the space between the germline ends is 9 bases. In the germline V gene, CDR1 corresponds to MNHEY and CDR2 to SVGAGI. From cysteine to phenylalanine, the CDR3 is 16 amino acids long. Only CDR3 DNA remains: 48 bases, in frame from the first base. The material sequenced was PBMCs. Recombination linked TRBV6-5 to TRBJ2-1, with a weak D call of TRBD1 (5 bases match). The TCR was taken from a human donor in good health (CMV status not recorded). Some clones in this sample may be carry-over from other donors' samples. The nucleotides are TGTGCCAGCAGTTACTCAGGGGCGAGCTCCTACAATGAGCAGTTCTTC. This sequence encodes CASSYSGASSYNEQFF.